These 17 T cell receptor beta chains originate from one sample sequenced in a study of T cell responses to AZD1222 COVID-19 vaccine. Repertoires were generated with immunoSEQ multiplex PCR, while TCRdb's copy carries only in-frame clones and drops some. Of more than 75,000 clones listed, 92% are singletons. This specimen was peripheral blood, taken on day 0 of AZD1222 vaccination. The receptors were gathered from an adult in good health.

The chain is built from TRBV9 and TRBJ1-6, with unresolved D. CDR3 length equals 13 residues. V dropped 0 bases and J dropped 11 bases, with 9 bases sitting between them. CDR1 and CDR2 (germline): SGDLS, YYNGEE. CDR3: CASSVGGGTPLHF. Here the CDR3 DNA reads TGTGCCAGCAGCGTAGGAGGAGGGACACCCCTCCACTTT.

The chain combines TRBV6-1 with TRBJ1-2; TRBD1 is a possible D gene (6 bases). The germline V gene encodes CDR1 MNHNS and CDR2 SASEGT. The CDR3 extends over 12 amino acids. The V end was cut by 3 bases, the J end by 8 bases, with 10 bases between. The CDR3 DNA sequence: TGTGCCAGCAGTGACAGGGGCGACGGCTACACCTTC. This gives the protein CASSDRGDGYTF.

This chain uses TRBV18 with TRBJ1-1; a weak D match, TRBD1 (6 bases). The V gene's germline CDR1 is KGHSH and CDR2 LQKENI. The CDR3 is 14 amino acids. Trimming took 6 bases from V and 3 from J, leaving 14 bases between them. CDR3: CASSQTGGDTEAFF. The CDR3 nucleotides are TGTGCCAGCTCCCAGACAGGCGGGGACACTGAAGCTTTCTTT.

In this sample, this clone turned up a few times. This CDR3 reads CASSSPDRSVYGYTF. CDR3 DNA sequence: TGTGCCAGCAGTTCTCCTGACAGGAGCGTCTATGGCTACACCTTC. This sequence joins TRBV6-5 and TRBJ1-2; TRBD1 is a possible D gene (6 bases). V was cut by 4 bases and J by 4 bases, with 16 bases left in between. This CDR3 spans 15 amino acids. Germline CDR1 and CDR2: MNHEY and SVGAGI.

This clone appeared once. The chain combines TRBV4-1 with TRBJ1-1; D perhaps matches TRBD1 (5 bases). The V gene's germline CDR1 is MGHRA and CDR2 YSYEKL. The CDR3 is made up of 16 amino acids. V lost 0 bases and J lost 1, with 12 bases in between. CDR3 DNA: TGCGCCAGCAGCCAAGAAGCAGGGACGGCGAACACTGAAGCTTTCTTT. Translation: CASSQEAGTANTEAFF.

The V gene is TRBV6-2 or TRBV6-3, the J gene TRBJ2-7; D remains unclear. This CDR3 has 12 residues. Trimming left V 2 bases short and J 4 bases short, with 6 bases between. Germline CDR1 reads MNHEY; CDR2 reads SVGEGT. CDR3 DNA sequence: TGTGCCAGCAGTTACGTAGGTTACGAGCAGTACTTC. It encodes CASSYVGYEQYF.

CDR3 region: CASSQVQSSYNEQFF. DNA for the CDR3: TGCGCCAGCAGCCAAGTGCAAAGCTCCTACAATGAGCAGTTCTTC. The chain is built from TRBV4-1 and TRBJ2-1; no firm D call. Between the trimmed V and J ends, which lost 1 base and 0 bases, there was a span of 7 bases. CDR1 and CDR2 from the germline V gene are MGHRA and YSYEKL. The CDR3 is 15 residues long.

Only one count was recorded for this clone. In DNA, the CDR3 is TGTGCCAGTAGCGGGAGGGCCACCTACAATGAGCAGTTCTTC. Residues: CASSGRATYNEQFF. The V and J genes are TRBV19 and TRBJ2-1, with 8 bases aligning to TRBD2. Germline CDR1 reads LNHDA; CDR2 reads SQIVND (reference sequence). The CDR3 has 14 amino acids. V shed 6 bases, J shed 2 bases, and the junction held 3 bases outside the gene matches.

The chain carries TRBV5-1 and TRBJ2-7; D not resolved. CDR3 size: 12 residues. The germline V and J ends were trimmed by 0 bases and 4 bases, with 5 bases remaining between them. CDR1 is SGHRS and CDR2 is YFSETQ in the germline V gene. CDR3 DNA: TGCGCCAGCAGCTTGGACGTGTACGAGCAGTACTTC. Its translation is CASSLDVYEQYF.

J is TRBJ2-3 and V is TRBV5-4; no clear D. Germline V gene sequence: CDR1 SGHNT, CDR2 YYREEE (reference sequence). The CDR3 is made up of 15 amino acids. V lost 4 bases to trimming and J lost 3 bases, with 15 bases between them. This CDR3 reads CASSLSGPRTDTQYF. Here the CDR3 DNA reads TGTGCCAGCAGCCTTTCCGGGCCACGTACAGATACGCAGTATTTT. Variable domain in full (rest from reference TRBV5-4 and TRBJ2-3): ETGVTQSPTHLIKTRGQQVTLRCSSQSGHNTVSWYQQALGQGPQFIFQYYREEENGRGNFPPRFSGLQFPNYSSELNVNALELDDSALYLCASSLSGPRTDTQYFGPGTRLTVL.

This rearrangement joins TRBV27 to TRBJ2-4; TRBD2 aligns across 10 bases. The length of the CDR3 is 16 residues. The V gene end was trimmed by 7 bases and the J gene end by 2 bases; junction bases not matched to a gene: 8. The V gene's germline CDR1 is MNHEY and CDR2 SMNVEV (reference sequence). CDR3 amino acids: CASTTSSGRTKNIQYF. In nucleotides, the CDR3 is TGTGCCAGCACCACCTCTAGCGGGAGAACCAAAAACATTCAGTACTTC.

The DNA for the CDR3 is TGTGCCAGCAGCCAGGGCAATTCACCCCTCCACTTT. Its translation is CASSQGNSPLHF. The chain has TRBV5-6 and TRBJ1-6, with D tentatively TRBD1 (5 bases). The CDR3 loop spans 12 amino acids. V lost 4 bases and J 7 bases, leaving 6 bases between the germline ends. CDR1 and CDR2 from the germline V gene are SGHDT and YYEEEE.

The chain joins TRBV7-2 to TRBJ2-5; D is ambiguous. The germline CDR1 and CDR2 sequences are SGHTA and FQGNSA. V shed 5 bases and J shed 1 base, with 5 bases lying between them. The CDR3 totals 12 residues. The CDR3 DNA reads TGTGCCAGCAGCCGGATCCAAGAGACCCAGTACTTC. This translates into CASSRIQETQYF.

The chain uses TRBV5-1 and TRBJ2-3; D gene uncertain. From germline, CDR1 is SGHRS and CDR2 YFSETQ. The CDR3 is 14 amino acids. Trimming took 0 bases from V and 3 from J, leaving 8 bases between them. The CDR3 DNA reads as TGCGCCAGCAGCTTGGCCATCACGACAGATACGCAGTATTTT. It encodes CASSLAITTDTQYF.

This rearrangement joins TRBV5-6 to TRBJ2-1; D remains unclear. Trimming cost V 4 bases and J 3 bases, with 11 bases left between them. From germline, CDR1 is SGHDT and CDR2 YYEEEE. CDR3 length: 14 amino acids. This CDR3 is CASSPLVDYNEQFF. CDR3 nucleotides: TGTGCCAGCAGCCCCCTCGTAGACTACAATGAGCAGTTCTTC.

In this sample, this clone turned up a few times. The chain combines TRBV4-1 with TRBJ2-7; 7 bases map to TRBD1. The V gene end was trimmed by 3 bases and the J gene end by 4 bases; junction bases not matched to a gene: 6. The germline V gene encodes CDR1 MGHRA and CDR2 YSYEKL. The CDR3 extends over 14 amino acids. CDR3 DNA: TGCGCCAGCAGCCAGGGGACAGTGGGGTACGAGCAGTACTTC. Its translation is CASSQGTVGYEQYF.

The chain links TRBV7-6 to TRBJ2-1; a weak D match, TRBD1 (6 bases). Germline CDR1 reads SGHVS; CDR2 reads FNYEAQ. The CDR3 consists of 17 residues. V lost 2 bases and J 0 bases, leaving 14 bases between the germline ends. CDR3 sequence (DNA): TGTGCCAGCAGCTTATGGCCCCGGGACAACTCCTACAATGAGCAGTTCTTC. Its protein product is CASSLWPRDNSYNEQFF.